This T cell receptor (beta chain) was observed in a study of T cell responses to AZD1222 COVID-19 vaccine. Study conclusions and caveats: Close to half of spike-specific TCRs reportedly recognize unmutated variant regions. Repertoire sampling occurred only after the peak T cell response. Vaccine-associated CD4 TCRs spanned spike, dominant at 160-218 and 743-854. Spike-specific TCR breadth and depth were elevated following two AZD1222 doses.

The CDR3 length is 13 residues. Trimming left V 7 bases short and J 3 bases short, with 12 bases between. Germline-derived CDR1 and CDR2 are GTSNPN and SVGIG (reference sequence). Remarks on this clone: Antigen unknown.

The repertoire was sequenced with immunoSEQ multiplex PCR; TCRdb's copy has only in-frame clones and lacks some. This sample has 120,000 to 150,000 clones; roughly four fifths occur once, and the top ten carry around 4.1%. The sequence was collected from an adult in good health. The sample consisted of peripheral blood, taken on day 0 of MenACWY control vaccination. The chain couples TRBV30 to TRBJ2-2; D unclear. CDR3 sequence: CAFGRFHTGELFF. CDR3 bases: TGTGCCTTCGGACGTTTTCACACCGGGGAGCTGTTTTTT.